This T cell receptor (beta chain) is from a study of CD8+ T cells in alopecia areata. As concerns this clone: The antigen is unknown.

Overall study results and limits: While patients received tofacitinib, many expanded lesional clones remained present in scalp and blood. Since there was just one nonresponder, nobody can yet say how baseline CD8+ expansion ties to response.

RNA extraction and reverse transcription yielded cDNA as sequencing template. Data came from immunoSEQ multiplex PCR; TCRdb stores just in-frame clones and leaves some out. The sample lists over 95,000 clones, under 70% occurring once. Treatment in this sample: oral pan-JAK inhibitor, 5-10 mg twice daily. Peripheral blood and lesional scalp punch biopsies came from alopecia areata patients. Investigators sorted PBMCs to obtain both CD4+ and CD8+ T cells. The receptor's source is a human donor with alopecia areata. Specimen: CD8+ T cells sorted from blood, collected at week 4, from a patient treated with tofacitinib.

The CDR3 loop is CASSYIPGLSYNEQFF. The CDR3 DNA reads as TGTGCCAGCAGCTATATTCCGGGACTCTCCTACAATGAGCAGTTCTTC. The J gene is TRBJ2-1, the V gene TRBV7-9; D may be TRBD2 (6 bases). V was pared by 4 bases and J by 0 bases, with 13 bases between. From germline, CDR1 is SEHNR and CDR2 FQNEAQ (reference sequence). The CDR3 is 16 amino acids. The full variable domain, completed using reference TRBV7-9 and TRBJ2-1, is DTGVSQNPRHKITKRGQNVTFRCDPISEHNRLYWYRQTLGQGPEFLTYFQNEAQLEKSRLLSDRFSAERPKGSFSTLEIQRTEQGDSAMYLCASSYIPGLSYNEQFFGPGTRLTVL.